These T cell receptor beta chains were read from a single sample in a study of T-cell reconstitution after alpha-beta-depleted transplantation in children. Via MiXCR, TCRdb re-called the PCR reads, giving one row per CDR3 protein. Seen here are hundreds of thousands of distinct CDR3 sequences, approximately 15% observed once, and the top ten hold approximately 4.5%. Specimen: PBMCs, mostly from graft donor cells, collected 360 days after TCRalphabeta/CD19-depleted stem cell transplant. The source is a male patient aged 10 to 17 who had a stem cell transplant for acute lymphoblastic leukemia, so the T cells may come from the graft donor. The conserved cysteine and the conserved F or W are not part of the CDR3 here.

j_gene	v_gene	CDR3aa
TRBJ2-1	TRBV5-4	ASSFPGITYNEQF
TRBJ2-1	TRBV19	ASSIGGQGPPNYNEQF
TRBJ1-5	TRBV18	ASSPVGQSLNQPQH
TRBJ1-5	TRBV7-6	ASSLGLGQGSNQPQH
TRBJ1-5	TRBV19	ASNDRRQPQH
TRBJ2-5	TRBV5-1	ASTRDRRETQY
TRBJ2-2	TRBV4-1	ASSLGEITTGELF
TRBJ2-1	TRBV12-3/TRBV12-4	ASSLTPSSYNEQF
TRBJ1-2	TRBV20-1	SARESSYGYT
TRBJ2-5	TRBV7-9	ASSLVTGGQETQY
TRBJ2-3	TRBV5-1	ASSPGPRALTDTQY
TRBJ1-5	TRBV10-2	ASSDGRGLNQPQH
TRBJ2-7	TRBV27	ASSSNVPQGQGLSYEQY
TRBJ2-5	TRBV5-1	ASSWMEGGWETQY
TRBJ2-1	TRBV2	ARGRALSNEQF
TRBJ2-7	TRBV11-2	ASSPRTSGRTYEQY
TRBJ2-7	TRBV27	ASSHIENSYEQY
TRBJ2-7	TRBV5-1	ASSLEIGTYEQY
TRBJ1-2	TRBV2	ASISRGGPIYGYT
TRBJ1-1	TRBV5-1	ASSLVRETEAF
TRBJ1-3	TRBV9	ASSLDGFSSGNTIY
TRBJ2-6	TRBV5-1	ASSLGYSGANVLT
TRBJ2-1	TRBV15	ATSRVDLVRAVRSYNEQF
TRBJ1-1	TRBV20-1	SARVGTGGTEAF
TRBJ2-3	TRBV15	ATLRDRGRHTQY
TRBJ2-1	TRBV28	ASSFGGRELGNEQF
TRBJ1-2	TRBV28	ASSLTGLYGYT
TRBJ1-1	TRBV6-5	ASSYSTSEAF
TRBJ2-2	TRBV7-8	ASSVEEGTGELF
TRBJ2-3	TRBV11-1	ASSSTPEGRDTQY
TRBJ2-1	TRBV6-4	ASLSQTSGAAYSYNEQF
TRBJ1-1	TRBV6-1	ASRPSRVWGLNTEAF
TRBJ2-2	TRBV29-1	SVDGVQLNTGELF
TRBJ2-1	TRBV12-3/TRBV12-4	ASSGGSPSGEQF
TRBJ2-7	TRBV29-1	SVGRITQGGNEQY
TRBJ2-1	TRBV11-1	ASSLGGTGDSHRF
TRBJ1-1	TRBV5-6	ASSSGQDLEAF
TRBJ2-5	TRBV7-9	ASSFLAKTQY
TRBJ2-7	TRBV5-1	ASSGGTTTYEQY
TRBJ2-1	TRBV18	ASSPLRTSGRTDNEQF
TRBJ1-1	TRBV7-9	ASSFLQPNTEAF
TRBJ2-5	TRBV12-3/TRBV12-4	ASRAGTGVGETQY
TRBJ1-1	TRBV21-1	ASSLTPPPGSDTEAF
TRBJ2-7	TRBV10-3	AISDWLAGTYEQY
TRBJ2-3	TRBV5-1	ASSLWAGTDTQY
TRBJ2-1	TRBV12-3/TRBV12-4	ASRVTGTSGPSSYNEQF
TRBJ2-7	TRBV4-2	ARSPGLVPYEQY
TRBJ1-1	TRBV12-3/TRBV12-4	ASTWGGSRKGF
TRBJ2-3	TRBV29-1	SVEDRLQASQY
TRBJ2-7	TRBV5-1	ASSRGTGGAYEQY
TRBJ2-1	TRBV7-2	ASSLPKSWLRQRSYNEQF
TRBJ2-7	TRBV5-1	ASSLLGRNYEQY
TRBJ1-2	TRBV9	ASSEDRGAVYGYT
TRBJ2-1	TRBV4-1	ASSQDRLLAGLSSYNEQF